Each of the 25 T cell receptor beta chains below was sequenced from the same sample in a study of beta chain features in type 1 diabetes. Study-wide results and limits: In every one of the four CD4+ subsets, TCRB CDR3s were moderately but significantly shorter in Type 1 diabetes patients.

Expressed TCRB transcripts were sequenced after all isolated RNA was converted to cDNA. TCRdb keeps only in-frame clones here, not all; method: immunoSEQ multiplex PCR. The sample lists more than 120,000 clones, more than 10% occurring once. These receptors have no identified antigens. The sample consisted of central memory CD4+ T cells from blood. Every receptor here comes from a man younger than 30 with type 1 diabetes.

In this sample, this clone turned up a few times. V gene TRBV6-6 combines with J gene TRBJ1-1; D uncertain. V was cut by 4 bases and J by 0 bases, with 9 bases left in between. The CDR3 has 14 amino acids. CDR1 and CDR2 (germline): MNHNY, SVGAGI (reference sequence). The CDR3, as DNA: TGTGCCAGCAGTTCAAGTCCCGTGAACACTGAAGCTTTCTTT. Translated: CASSSSPVNTEAFF.

The sample holds a few counts of this clone. Other nucleotide sequences in the sample specify the same CDR3. The V call is TRBV28, the J call TRBJ1-1, with D uncertain. Trimming took 9 bases from V and 1 from J, leaving 9 bases between them. CDR1 is MDHEN, CDR2 SYDVKM, per germline. CDR3 length: 12 amino acids. The CDR3 bases are TGTGCCAGTTCGACATCGAACACTGAAGCTTTCTTT. It specifies CASSTSNTEAFF.

At least ten counts were recorded for this clone. The V gene is TRBV28, the J gene TRBJ2-5; maybe TRBD1 (6 bases). Trimming cost V 6 bases and J 0 bases, with 8 bases left between them. CDR1 is MDHEN, CDR2 SYDVKM, per germline. The CDR3 runs 13 residues. The CDR3 reads CASRDSNQETQYF. In nucleotides, the CDR3 is TGTGCCAGCAGGGACAGCAACCAAGAGACCCAGTACTTC.

This clone has only a few counts. The gene calls are TRBV7-2 and TRBJ1-2; 7 bases align to TRBD1. The V and J ends lost 3 bases and 5 bases, in that order; junction bases with no gene match: 6. CDR3 length: 14 amino acids. CDR1 is SGHTA, CDR2 FQGNSA, per germline. CDR3 region: CASSFQGQLYGYTF. As DNA, the CDR3 is TGTGCCAGCAGCTTCCAGGGACAGCTTTATGGCTACACCTTC. The full variable domain, with the rest looked up from reference TRBV7-2 and TRBJ1-2, is GAGVSQSPSNKVTEKGKDVELRCDPISGHTALYWYRQSLGQGLEFLIYFQGNSAPDKSGLPSDRFSAERTGGSVSTLTIQRTQQEDSAVYLCASSFQGQLYGYTFGSGTRLTVV.

The J gene is TRBJ1-6, the V gene TRBV19; D not certain. The CDR3 spans 12 residues. Germline V gene data show CDR1 as LNHDA and CDR2 as SQIVND (reference sequence). Trimming left V 5 bases short and J 7 bases short, with 6 bases between. The CDR3 DNA follows: TGTGCCAGTAGTGAGCCCAATTCACCCCTCCACTTT. Its protein is CASSEPNSPLHF.

Within the sample, this clone is medium-sized (0.01 to 0.1%). The chain has TRBV23-1 and TRBJ2-7, with a tentative D call TRBD1 (6 bases). TRBV23-1 is placed among ORFs of uncertain function. With 11 bases removed from V and 5 bases from J, the gap between germline ends came to 22 bases. The CDR3 runs to 14 residues. The CDR3 sequence is CAPRASGEIHEQYF. In DNA form, the CDR3 reads TGCGCCCCTAGGGCGTCAGGGGAGATCCACGAGCAGTACTTC.

The genes are TRBV5-1 and TRBJ2-7, with D perhaps TRBD1 (6 bases). The V gene's germline CDR1 is SGHRS and CDR2 YFSETQ. V lost 2 bases and J lost 0, with 9 bases in between. The CDR3 is 14 amino acids. This CDR3 reads CASSFGTPSYEQYF. The CDR3 bases are TGCGCCAGCAGCTTTGGGACACCCTCCTACGAGCAGTACTTC.

As concerns this clone: The same CDR3 can be traced to other DNA sequences in this sample. CDR3 sequence (DNA): TGTGCCAGCTCACTGGGACAGGGGAACACTGAAGCTTTCTTT. Translation: CASSLGQGNTEAFF. The chain couples TRBV18 to TRBJ1-1; 9 nucleotides line up with TRBD1. CDR3 length equals 14 residues. Germline trimming cut 4 bases from V and 1 base from J; bases unmatched to any gene: 1. Germline V gives CDR1 KGHSH, CDR2 LQKENI.

The chain carries TRBV7-2 and TRBJ1-2; 9 bases match TRBD1. The V and J ends lost 7 bases and 0 bases, in that order; junction bases with no gene match: 9. Per germline, CDR1 SGHTA and CDR2 FQGNSA. The CDR3 totals 16 residues. CDR3 region: CASTNGQGRTNYGYTF. DNA for the CDR3: TGTGCCAGCACCAACGGACAGGGGCGTACTAACTATGGCTACACCTTC.

This chain links TRBV7-6 with TRBJ1-1; possibly TRBD1 for D (5 bases). This CDR3 region has 15 residues. CDR1 and CDR2 (germline): SGHVS, FNYEAQ. V was cut by 4 bases and J by 1 base, with 13 bases left in between. CDR3 sequence reads: CASSSGTKQNTEAFF. The CDR3 DNA follows: TGTGCCAGCAGCTCAGGGACGAAACAGAACACTGAAGCTTTCTTT.

The V gene is TRBV27, the J gene TRBJ2-5, with D perhaps matching TRBD1 (5 bases). Between the trimmed V and J ends, which lost 5 bases and 7 bases, there was a span of 20 bases. This CDR3 is 15 amino acids long. Looked up from germline, CDR1 is MNHEY and CDR2 is SMNVEV (reference sequence). CDR3 amino acids: CASSGSFQGRGTQYF. The CDR3 DNA is TGTGCCAGCAGTGGATCATTCCAGGGAAGGGGGACCCAGTACTTC.

This clone was observed a handful of times. The chain couples TRBV9 to TRBJ1-3; D unclear. The CDR3 covers 15 residues. Trimming shortened V by 2 bases and J by 1 base, and 10 bases separated the two germline ends. Germline CDR1 reads SGDLS; CDR2 reads YYNGEE. CDR3 loop: CASSVDPVSGNTIYF. CDR3 sequence (DNA): TGTGCCAGCAGCGTGGATCCCGTGTCTGGAAACACCATATATTTT.

This clone has just a few counts. The J gene is TRBJ1-2, the V gene TRBV7-2; D is undetermined. CDR3 size: 14 residues. Germline assignment: CDR1 SGHTA and CDR2 FQGNSA. The V gene lost 5 bases and the J gene lost 7 bases, with 17 bases spanning the gap. The CDR3 nucleotides are TGTGCCAGCAGCCCGGCGTGGGCCCTAAGTGGCTACACCTTC. Translation: CASSPAWALSGYTF.

In its sample, this clone was seen a few times. The chain couples TRBV6-5 to TRBJ2-1, with D uncertain. V lost 2 bases, J lost 1 base, and 6 bases lay in between. The CDR3 is made up of 14 amino acids. The germline gives CDR1 MNHEY, CDR2 SVGAGI. CDR3 protein: CASSYATSYNEQFF. The CDR3 nucleotides read TGTGCCAGCAGTTACGCGACTTCCTACAATGAGCAGTTCTTC.

Only a few counts were recorded for this clone. This chain connects TRBV4-2 to TRBJ1-2, with no clear D. CDR1 is LGHNA, CDR2 YNFKEQ, per germline. V dropped 4 bases and J dropped 6 bases, with 21 bases sitting between them. This CDR3 is built from 16 residues. CDR3 bases: TGTGCCAGCAGCCCCAGAGGTGGGCAGCAATCAGATGGCTACACCTTC. Its protein product is CASSPRGGQQSDGYTF.

This clone was observed a single time. The chain has TRBV18 and TRBJ2-7, with D possibly matching TRBD2 (6 bases). V shed 2 bases and J shed 7 bases, with 18 bases lying between them. The CDR3 runs to 15 residues. Germline loops: CDR1 KGHSH, CDR2 LQKENI. The CDR3 region is CASSPMEGIEWEQYF. The DNA for the CDR3 is TGTGCCAGCTCACCAATGGAGGGGATAGAGTGGGAGCAGTACTTC. Variable domain in full (rest from reference TRBV18 and TRBJ2-7): NAGVMQNPRHLVRRRGQEARLRCSPMKGHSHVYWYRQLPEEGLKFMVYLQKENIIDESGMPKERFSAEFPKEGPSILRIQQVVRGDSAAYFCASSPMEGIEWEQYFGPGTRLTVT.

This clone was seen more than once but under ten times. V gene TRBV30 combines with J gene TRBJ2-5, with 8 bases fitting TRBD2. This CDR3 spans 15 amino acids. The germline gives CDR1 GTSNPN, CDR2 SVGIG (reference sequence). The trim removed 4 bases at V and 2 bases at J, leaving 9 bases unmatched. CDR3 sequence (DNA): TGTGCCTGGATCCCTATAGCGGGGCTACAAGAGACCCAGTACTTC. Its protein product is CAWIPIAGLQETQYF.

The J gene is TRBJ2-3, the V gene TRBV6-6; D not certain. The CDR3 spans 11 residues. The germline V gene encodes CDR1 MNHNY and CDR2 SVGAGI (reference sequence). V was trimmed by 2 bases and J by 4 bases, leaving 1 base between them. The CDR3 DNA reads TGTGCCAGCAGTTACGCAGATACGCAGTATTTT. Encoded protein: CASSYADTQYF.

The chain has TRBV7-9 and TRBJ2-7; D unresolved. Trimming took off 2 bases at V and 6 bases at J, with 8 bases between the two ends. CDR1 and CDR2 from the germline V gene are SEHNR and FQNEAQ (reference sequence). The CDR3 totals 12 residues. The CDR3 spells CASSLTPGEQYF. DNA for the CDR3: TGTGCCAGCAGCTTAACTCCCGGCGAGCAGTACTTC.

The V call is TRBV27, the J call TRBJ2-5, with a tentative D call TRBD2 (5 bases). The CDR3 has 15 amino acids. CDR1 MNHEY and CDR2 SMNVEV come from the germline V gene (reference sequence). V shed 6 bases and J shed 4 bases, with 18 bases lying between them. The DNA of the CDR3 is TGTGCCAGCAGCCTCCCCGGCAAAGGGAGAGAGACCCAGTACTTC. Protein: CASSLPGKGRETQYF.

This clone was counted between two and nine times. This chain uses TRBV30 with TRBJ1-2, with unresolved D. This CDR3 spans 14 amino acids. Trimming stripped 1 base from V and 4 bases from J, with 13 bases between. Per the germline V gene, CDR1 is GTSNPN and CDR2 is SVGIG (reference sequence). CDR3 in DNA: TGTGCCTGGAGTGGTGAAGGAATGGGCTATGGCTACACCTTC. It specifies CAWSGEGMGYGYTF.

This clone appeared a few times. In nucleotides, the CDR3 is TGTGCCAGCAGTATCCGAGGTGGGGTTTTCTACAATGAGCAGTTCTTC. Its protein product is CASSIRGGVFYNEQFF. The gene calls are TRBV25-1 and TRBJ2-1; D not resolved. CDR1 and CDR2 (germline): MGHDK, SYGVNS. The CDR3 runs 16 residues. The ends were cut back, 5 bases at V and 3 bases at J, with 17 bases in the middle.

The chain carries TRBV27 and TRBJ2-2; D remains unclear. Germline CDR1 is MNHEY and CDR2 is SMNVEV (reference sequence). V dropped 2 bases and J dropped 6 bases, with 4 bases sitting between them. This CDR3 spans 12 amino acids. Written as DNA, the CDR3 is TGTGCCAGCAGTTTAGGCCCCGGGGAGCTGTTTTTT. This translates into CASSLGPGELFF.

This clone was counted a few times. V gene TRBV27 combines with J gene TRBJ1-6; D unclear. The V and J ends lost 6 bases and 3 bases respectively, with 15 bases between them. The germline CDR1 and CDR2 sequences are MNHEY and SMNVEV (reference sequence). The CDR3 has 16 residues. The CDR3 DNA reads as TGTGCCAGCAGACCGTCTTCAGGAGGCTATAATTCACCCCTCCACTTT. Its protein is CASRPSSGGYNSPLHF.

This clone was picked up a small number of times. The chain has TRBV5-4 and TRBJ1-1; D is perhaps TRBD1 (5 bases). Trimming left V 5 bases short and J 3 bases short, with 17 bases between. This CDR3 contains 15 residues. Looked up from germline, CDR1 is SGHNT and CDR2 is YYREEE (reference sequence). CDR3 residues: CASRRAQDTDTEAFF. In DNA form, the CDR3 reads TGTGCCAGCAGACGCGCACAGGATACGGACACTGAAGCTTTCTTT.